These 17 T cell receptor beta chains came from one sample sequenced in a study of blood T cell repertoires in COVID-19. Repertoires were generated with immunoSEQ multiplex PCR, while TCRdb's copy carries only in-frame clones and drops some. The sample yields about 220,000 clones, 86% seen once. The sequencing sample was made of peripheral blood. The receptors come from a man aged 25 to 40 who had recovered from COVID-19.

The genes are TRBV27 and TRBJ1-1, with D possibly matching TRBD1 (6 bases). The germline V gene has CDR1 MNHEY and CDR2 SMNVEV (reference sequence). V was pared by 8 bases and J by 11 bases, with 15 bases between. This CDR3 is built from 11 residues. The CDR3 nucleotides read TGTGCCAGCGAGGGGAGGGGGGAGGCTTTCTTT. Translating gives CASEGRGEAFF.

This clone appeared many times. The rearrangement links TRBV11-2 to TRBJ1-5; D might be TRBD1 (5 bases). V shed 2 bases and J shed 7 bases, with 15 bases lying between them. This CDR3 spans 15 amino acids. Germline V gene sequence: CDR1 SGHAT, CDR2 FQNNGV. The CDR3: CASSLSRGTIQPQHF. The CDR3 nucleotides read TGTGCCAGCAGCTTATCGCGGGGGACGATCCAGCCCCAGCATTTT.

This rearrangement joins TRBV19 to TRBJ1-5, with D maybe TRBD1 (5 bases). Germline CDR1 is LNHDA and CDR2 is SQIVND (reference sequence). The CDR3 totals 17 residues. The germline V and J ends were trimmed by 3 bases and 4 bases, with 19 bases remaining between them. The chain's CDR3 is CASSISQGSFGNQPQHF. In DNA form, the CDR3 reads TGTGCCAGTAGTATTTCCCAGGGCTCATTCGGAAATCAGCCCCAGCATTTT.

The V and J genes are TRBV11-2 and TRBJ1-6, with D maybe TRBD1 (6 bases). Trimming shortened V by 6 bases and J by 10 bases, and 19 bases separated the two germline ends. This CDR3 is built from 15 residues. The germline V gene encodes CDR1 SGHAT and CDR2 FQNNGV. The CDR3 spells CASRLQVGGGSPLHF. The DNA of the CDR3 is TGTGCCAGCAGGCTACAGGTTGGGGGCGGGTCACCCCTCCACTTT.

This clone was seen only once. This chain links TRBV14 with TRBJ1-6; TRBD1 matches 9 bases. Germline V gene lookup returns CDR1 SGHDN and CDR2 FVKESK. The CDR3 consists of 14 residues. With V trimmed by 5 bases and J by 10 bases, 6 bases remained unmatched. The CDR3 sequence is CASSMGQGRSPLHF. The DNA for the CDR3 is TGTGCCAGCAGCATGGGACAGGGCCGCTCACCCCTCCACTTT.

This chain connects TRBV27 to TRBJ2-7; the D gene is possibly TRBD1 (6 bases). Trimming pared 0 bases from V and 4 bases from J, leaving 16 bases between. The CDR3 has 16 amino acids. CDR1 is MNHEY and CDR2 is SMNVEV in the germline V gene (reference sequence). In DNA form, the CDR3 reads TGTGCCAGCAGTTTATCGAGGACAGCCCTAAATTACGAGCAGTACTTC. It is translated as CASSLSRTALNYEQYF.

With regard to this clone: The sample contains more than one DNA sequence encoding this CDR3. The CDR3 sequence is CASSLGTSGGTDTQYF. The CDR3 coding sequence is TGCGCCAGCAGCTTGGGGACTAGCGGGGGGACAGATACGCAGTATTTT. V and J are TRBV5-1 and TRBJ2-3, with 14 nucleotides matching TRBD2. J gave up 3 bases and V 0 bases, and 0 bases lay outside the gene matches. Germline values: CDR1 SGHRS, CDR2 YFSETQ. The CDR3 has 16 residues.

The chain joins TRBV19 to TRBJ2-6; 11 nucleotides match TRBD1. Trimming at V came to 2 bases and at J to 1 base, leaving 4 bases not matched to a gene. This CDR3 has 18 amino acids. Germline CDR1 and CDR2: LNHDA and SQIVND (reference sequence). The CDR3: CASSIFGQGASGANVLTF. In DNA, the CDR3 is TGTGCCAGTAGTATATTTGGACAGGGGGCGTCTGGGGCCAACGTCCTGACTTTC. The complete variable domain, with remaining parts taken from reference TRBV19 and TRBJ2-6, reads DGGITQSPKYLFRKEGQNVTLSCEQNLNHDAMYWYRQDPGQGLRLIYYSQIVNDFQKGDIAEGYSVSREKKESFPLTVTSAQKNPTAFYLCASSIFGQGASGANVLTFGAGSRLTVL.

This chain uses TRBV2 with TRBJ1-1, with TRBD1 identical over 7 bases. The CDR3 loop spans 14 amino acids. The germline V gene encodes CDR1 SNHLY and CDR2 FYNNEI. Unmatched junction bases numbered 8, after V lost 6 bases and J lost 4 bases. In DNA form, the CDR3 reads TGTGCCAGCAGAGGACAGGTCGGGACCACTGAAGCTTTCTTT. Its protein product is CASRGQVGTTEAFF.

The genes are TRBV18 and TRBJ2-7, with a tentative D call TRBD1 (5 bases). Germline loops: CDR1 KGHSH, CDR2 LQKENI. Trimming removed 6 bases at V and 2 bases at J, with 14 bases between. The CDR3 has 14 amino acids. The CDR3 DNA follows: TGTGCCAGCTCTCGTCTGACAGACACCTACGAGCAGTACTTC. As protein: CASSRLTDTYEQYF.

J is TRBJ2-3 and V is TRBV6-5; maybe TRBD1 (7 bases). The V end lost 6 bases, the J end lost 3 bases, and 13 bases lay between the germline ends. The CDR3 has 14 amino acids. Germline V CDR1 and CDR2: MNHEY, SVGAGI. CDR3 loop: CASREGQLTDTQYF. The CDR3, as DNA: TGTGCCAGCAGGGAGGGACAGTTGACAGATACGCAGTATTTT.

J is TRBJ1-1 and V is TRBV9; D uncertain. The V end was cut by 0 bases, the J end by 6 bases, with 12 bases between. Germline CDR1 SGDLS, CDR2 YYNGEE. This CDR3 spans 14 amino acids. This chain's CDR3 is CASSVVEGAAEAFF. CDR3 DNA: TGTGCCAGCAGCGTAGTGGAGGGCGCGGCTGAAGCTTTCTTT. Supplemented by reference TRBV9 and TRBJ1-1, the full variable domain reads DSGVTQTPKHLITATGQRVTLRCSPRSGDLSVYWYQQSLDQGLQFLIQYYNGEERAKGNILERFSAQQFPDLHSELNLSSLELGDSALYFCASSVVEGAAEAFFGQGTRLTVV.

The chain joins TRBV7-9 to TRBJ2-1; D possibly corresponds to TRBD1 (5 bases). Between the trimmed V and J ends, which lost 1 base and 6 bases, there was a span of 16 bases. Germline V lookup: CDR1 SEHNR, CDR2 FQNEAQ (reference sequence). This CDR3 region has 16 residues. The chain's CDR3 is CASSLEGAGSRNEQFF. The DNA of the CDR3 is TGTGCCAGCAGCTTAGAAGGGGCAGGGTCACGCAATGAGCAGTTCTTC.

The CDR3 coding sequence is TGTGCCAGCAGCCCGACTAGTTGGGGGTCTGTGCAGTATTTT. Amino acid sequence: CASSPTSWGSVQYF. The chain is built from TRBV14 and TRBJ2-3; tentatively, D is TRBD2 (6 bases). The CDR3 totals 14 residues. From germline, CDR1 is SGHDN and CDR2 FVKESK. V was shortened by 4 bases and J by 11 bases, with 19 bases between the two germline ends.

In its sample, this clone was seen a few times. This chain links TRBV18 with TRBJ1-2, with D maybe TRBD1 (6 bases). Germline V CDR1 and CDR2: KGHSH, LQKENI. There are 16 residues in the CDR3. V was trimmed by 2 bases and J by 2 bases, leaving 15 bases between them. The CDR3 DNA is TGTGCCAGCTCACCAAGGAGGACAGACCCAAACTATGGCTACACCTTC. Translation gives CASSPRRTDPNYGYTF.

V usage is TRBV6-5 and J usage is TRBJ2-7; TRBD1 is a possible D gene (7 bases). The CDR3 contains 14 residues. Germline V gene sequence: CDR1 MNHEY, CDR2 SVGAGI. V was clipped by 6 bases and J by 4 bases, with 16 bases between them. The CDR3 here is CASRRQGGGYEQYF. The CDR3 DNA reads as TGTGCCAGCAGACGACAGGGAGGAGGGTACGAGCAGTACTTC.

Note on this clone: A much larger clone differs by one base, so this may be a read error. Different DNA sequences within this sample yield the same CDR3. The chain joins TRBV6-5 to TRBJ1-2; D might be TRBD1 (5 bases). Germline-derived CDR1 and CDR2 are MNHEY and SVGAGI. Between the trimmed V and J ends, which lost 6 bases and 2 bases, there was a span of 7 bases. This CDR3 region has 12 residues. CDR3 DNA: TGTGCCAGCAGCTCAGGGAACTATGGCTACACCTTC. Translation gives CASSSGNYGYTF.